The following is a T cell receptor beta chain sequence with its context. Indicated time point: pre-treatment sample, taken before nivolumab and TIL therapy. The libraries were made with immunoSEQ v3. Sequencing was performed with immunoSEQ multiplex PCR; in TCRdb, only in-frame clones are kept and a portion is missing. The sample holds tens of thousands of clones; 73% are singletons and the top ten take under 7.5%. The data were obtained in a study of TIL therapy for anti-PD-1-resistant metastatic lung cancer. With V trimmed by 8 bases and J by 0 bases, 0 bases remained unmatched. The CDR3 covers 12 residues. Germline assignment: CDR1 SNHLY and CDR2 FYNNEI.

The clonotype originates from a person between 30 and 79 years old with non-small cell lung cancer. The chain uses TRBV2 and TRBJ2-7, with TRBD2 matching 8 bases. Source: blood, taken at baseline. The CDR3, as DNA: TGTGCCAGCGGGACTAGCTCCTACGAGCAGTACTTC. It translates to CASGTSSYEQYF.